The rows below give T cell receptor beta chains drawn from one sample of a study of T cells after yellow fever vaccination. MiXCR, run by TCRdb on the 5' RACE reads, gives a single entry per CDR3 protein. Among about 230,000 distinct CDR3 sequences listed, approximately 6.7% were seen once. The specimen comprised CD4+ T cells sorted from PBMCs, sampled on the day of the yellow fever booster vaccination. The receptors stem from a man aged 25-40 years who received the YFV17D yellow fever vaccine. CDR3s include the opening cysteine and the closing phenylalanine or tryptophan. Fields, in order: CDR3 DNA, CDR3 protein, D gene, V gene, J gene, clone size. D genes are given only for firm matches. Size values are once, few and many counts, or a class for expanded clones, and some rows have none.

CDR3 DNA: TGCAGCGTTGGACAGGGGTTATCCGGGGAGCTGTTTTTT
CDR3 protein: CSVGQGLSGELFF
D gene: TRBD1
V gene: TRBV29-1
J gene: TRBJ2-2
clone size: many

CDR3 DNA: TGTGCCACCGGACTAGCGGGAGTCGGGGAGCTGTTTTTT
CDR3 protein: CATGLAGVGELFF
D gene: TRBD2
V gene: TRBV2
J gene: TRBJ2-2
clone size: .

CDR3 DNA: TGTGCCAGCAGCCCAGGCGGGAGTTTGGGAATCCATGAGCAGTTCTTC
CDR3 protein: CASSPGGSLGIHEQFF
D gene: TRBD2
V gene: TRBV6-2/TRBV6-3
J gene: TRBJ2-1
clone size: many

CDR3 DNA: TGCAGTGCTATACGCCGGGACAGCAGCACAGATACGCAGTATTTT
CDR3 protein: CSAIRRDSSTDTQYF
D gene: TRBD1
V gene: TRBV20-1
J gene: TRBJ2-3
clone size: .

CDR3 DNA: TGTGCCAGCAGTTACTCGTGGAGGACCGGGGAGCTGTTTTTT
CDR3 protein: CASSYSWRTGELFF
D gene: .
V gene: TRBV6-5
J gene: TRBJ2-2
clone size: .

CDR3 DNA: TGCAGTGCTAGCGGGCCAGGTAGGGTGCCCCAGCATTTT
CDR3 protein: CSASGPGRVPQHF
D gene: .
V gene: TRBV20-1
J gene: TRBJ1-5
clone size: few

CDR3 DNA: TGTGCCAGCAGCTTAAGATTGGGGTACTCCCTTCAAGACGCAGATACGCAGTATTTT
CDR3 protein: CASSLRLGYSLQDADTQYF
D gene: .
V gene: TRBV11-1
J gene: TRBJ2-3
clone size: many

CDR3 DNA: TGCAGTGCTGGTCCTTGGATCTACGAGCAGTACTTC
CDR3 protein: CSAGPWIYEQYF
D gene: .
V gene: TRBV20-1
J gene: TRBJ2-7
clone size: many

CDR3 DNA: TGTGCCTCGAGGGACGAGGGCAGGAACTACGAGCAGTACTTC
CDR3 protein: CASRDEGRNYEQYF
D gene: .
V gene: TRBV10-3
J gene: TRBJ2-7
clone size: many

CDR3 DNA: TGTGCCAGCAGCCAAGAAGAGGGCGGGAGAGGACTCGAGCAGTACTTC
CDR3 protein: CASSQEEGGRGLEQYF
D gene: TRBD2
V gene: TRBV14
J gene: TRBJ2-7
clone size: .

CDR3 DNA: TGTGCCAGCAGCTTGGTTTCGGCCGGGGAGCTGTTTTTT
CDR3 protein: CASSLVSAGELFF
D gene: .
V gene: TRBV5-4
J gene: TRBJ2-2
clone size: .

CDR3 DNA: TGTGCCAGCACCGGGAAGCGGGATAAACCCTACGAGCAGTACTTC
CDR3 protein: CASTGKRDKPYEQYF
D gene: TRBD2
V gene: TRBV6-1
J gene: TRBJ2-7
clone size: many

CDR3 DNA: TGTGCCAGCAGCCCAGTAGGGGGTAGTAACTATGGCTACACCTTC
CDR3 protein: CASSPVGGSNYGYTF
D gene: .
V gene: TRBV5-6
J gene: TRBJ1-2
clone size: .

CDR3 DNA: TGTGCCAGCAGTGGTTCAGGGGTCTCCTCCTACGAGCAGTACTTC
CDR3 protein: CASSGSGVSSYEQYF
D gene: .
V gene: TRBV25-1
J gene: TRBJ2-7
clone size: .

CDR3 DNA: TGTGCCACCGCTACAGGAGTTACCCGCCTAAACACAGATACGCAGTATTTT
CDR3 protein: CATATGVTRLNTDTQYF
D gene: .
V gene: TRBV28
J gene: TRBJ2-3
clone size: many

CDR3 DNA: TGTGCCAGCAGTTATAGGACTAGCGGGAGGTTACCCTACAATGAGCAGTTCTTC
CDR3 protein: CASSYRTSGRLPYNEQFF
D gene: TRBD2
V gene: TRBV5-6
J gene: TRBJ2-1
clone size: few

CDR3 DNA: TGTGCCAGCTCACACGGGAGGACCTACGAGCAGTACTTC
CDR3 protein: CASSHGRTYEQYF
D gene: TRBD2
V gene: TRBV18
J gene: TRBJ2-7
clone size: few

CDR3 DNA: TGTGCCAGCTCACTTCTAGCGGAGGGGAAAAACATTCAGTACTTC
CDR3 protein: CASSLLAEGKNIQYF
D gene: TRBD2
V gene: TRBV18
J gene: TRBJ2-4
clone size: few

CDR3 DNA: TGCAGTGCAATAGCGGGGCAATCCTACAATGAGCAGTTCTTC
CDR3 protein: CSAIAGQSYNEQFF
D gene: TRBD2
V gene: TRBV20-1
J gene: TRBJ2-1
clone size: .

CDR3 DNA: TGTGCCATCAGAGTTGGGGCCGGGGACGAGCAGTACTTC
CDR3 protein: CAIRVGAGDEQYF
D gene: .
V gene: TRBV10-3
J gene: TRBJ2-7
clone size: .

CDR3 DNA: TGTGCCAGCAGCAAAGCGCGAGATAGCGGGAGGCCACCGCAGTTCTTC
CDR3 protein: CASSKARDSGRPPQFF
D gene: .
V gene: TRBV21-1
J gene: TRBJ2-1
clone size: few

CDR3 DNA: TGTGCCAGCAGTTGGGGTGGACAGATGGGTCAGCCCCAGCATTTT
CDR3 protein: CASSWGGQMGQPQHF
D gene: .
V gene: TRBV6-2/TRBV6-3
J gene: TRBJ1-5
clone size: few

CDR3 DNA: TGTGCCAGCAGCTTGGGGGGGAGGGGCAATCAGCCCCAGCATTTT
CDR3 protein: CASSLGGRGNQPQHF
D gene: .
V gene: TRBV5-6
J gene: TRBJ1-5
clone size: .

CDR3 DNA: TGTGCCAGCTCTCCCCCGGGAACGACTCGAGATACGCAGTATTTT
CDR3 protein: CASSPPGTTRDTQYF
D gene: .
V gene: TRBV18
J gene: TRBJ2-3
clone size: .

CDR3 DNA: TGTGCCATCAGCAACCCGGGACAGGGTCATGAGCAGTTCTTC
CDR3 protein: CAISNPGQGHEQFF
D gene: TRBD1
V gene: TRBV10-3
J gene: TRBJ2-1
clone size: .

CDR3 DNA: TGCGCCAGCAGTCAGAGTCCTCCCGTGATTAGGCCCCCAGATACGCAGTATTTT
CDR3 protein: CASSQSPPVIRPPDTQYF
D gene: .
V gene: TRBV23-1
J gene: TRBJ2-3
clone size: .

CDR3 DNA: TGCAGTGCTAGAAAACCGGGATCCTCAGTCGACGAGCAGTACTTC
CDR3 protein: CSARKPGSSVDEQYF
D gene: .
V gene: TRBV20-1
J gene: TRBJ2-7
clone size: few

CDR3 DNA: TGTGCCAGCAGCTTATCAGGACTAGCGGGAGACCTAGCCAAAAACATTCAGTACTTC
CDR3 protein: CASSLSGLAGDLAKNIQYF
D gene: TRBD2
V gene: TRBV11-2
J gene: TRBJ2-4
clone size: .

CDR3 DNA: TGCAGTGCTACCCTGGGCTATGGCTACACCTTC
CDR3 protein: CSATLGYGYTF
D gene: .
V gene: TRBV20-1
J gene: TRBJ1-2
clone size: few

CDR3 DNA: TGTGCCTGGAGTGTACCGGAGGCAGGGAACACTGAAGCTTTCTTT
CDR3 protein: CAWSVPEAGNTEAFF
D gene: .
V gene: TRBV30
J gene: TRBJ1-1
clone size: .

CDR3 DNA: TGTGCCATCAGTGAGTCTGCAGGGGGCTATGGCTACACCTTC
CDR3 protein: CAISESAGGYGYTF
D gene: TRBD1
V gene: TRBV10-3
J gene: TRBJ1-2
clone size: .

CDR3 DNA: TGCGCCAGCAGACTAGCGGGAGGTGACACCGGGGAGCTGTTTTTT
CDR3 protein: CASRLAGGDTGELFF
D gene: TRBD2
V gene: TRBV10-2
J gene: TRBJ2-2
clone size: many

CDR3 DNA: TGCGCCAGCAGCCATGGGCGGGGGGCGGACACCGGGGAGCTGTTTTTT
CDR3 protein: CASSHGRGADTGELFF
D gene: TRBD2
V gene: TRBV4-3
J gene: TRBJ2-2
clone size: .

CDR3 DNA: TGCGCCAGCAGCTCAGCGACTAGCGGACTAGGCACAGATACGCAGTATTTT
CDR3 protein: CASSSATSGLGTDTQYF
D gene: TRBD2
V gene: TRBV5-1
J gene: TRBJ2-3
clone size: many

CDR3 DNA: TGCAGCGTTGCGGGGCTCGGGACAGGGGACATTCAGTACTTC
CDR3 protein: CSVAGLGTGDIQYF
D gene: TRBD1
V gene: TRBV29-1
J gene: TRBJ2-4
clone size: .

CDR3 DNA: TGCTGTGCTAGAGTGAGCAGCGACGGCCTCTCTGGGGCCAACGTCCTGACTTTC
CDR3 protein: CCARVSSDGLSGANVLTF
D gene: .
V gene: TRBV20-1
J gene: TRBJ2-6
clone size: .

CDR3 DNA: TGTGCCCAGAACCTAGCGGCAAGAACTAGCACAGATACGCAGTATTTT
CDR3 protein: CAQNLAARTSTDTQYF
D gene: TRBD2
V gene: TRBV5-3
J gene: TRBJ2-3
clone size: .

CDR3 DNA: TGTGCCAGCAGCTTCGGGACAGGGGGGATGTCACCCCTCCACTTT
CDR3 protein: CASSFGTGGMSPLHF
D gene: TRBD1
V gene: TRBV7-2
J gene: TRBJ1-6
clone size: .

CDR3 DNA: TGTGCCAGCAGCTTTGGCGGGCCTGGGGCCAACGTCCTGACTTTC
CDR3 protein: CASSFGGPGANVLTF
D gene: .
V gene: TRBV7-3
J gene: TRBJ2-6
clone size: .

CDR3 DNA: TGCGCCAGCAGTGAGTCGGGAGGCACAGATACGCAGTATTTT
CDR3 protein: CASSESGGTDTQYF
D gene: .
V gene: TRBV10-1
J gene: TRBJ2-3
clone size: many

CDR3 DNA: TGTGCCAGCAGCTTAGCCCGGAGTGGTCTGGGACTAGCGGGAGTAACAGATACGCAGTATTTT
CDR3 protein: CASSLARSGLGLAGVTDTQYF
D gene: TRBD2
V gene: TRBV7-2
J gene: TRBJ2-3
clone size: .

CDR3 DNA: TGCAGCGTGGACGGAACCTACGAGCAGTACTTC
CDR3 protein: CSVDGTYEQYF
D gene: .
V gene: TRBV29-1
J gene: TRBJ2-7
clone size: many

CDR3 DNA: TGTGCCAGCAGCCCCCCCGGGGAGCTGTTTTTT
CDR3 protein: CASSPPGELFF
D gene: .
V gene: TRBV7-2
J gene: TRBJ2-2
clone size: many

CDR3 DNA: TGCGCCAGCAGCAAGCGACTAACTAGCACAGATACGCAGTATTTT
CDR3 protein: CASSKRLTSTDTQYF
D gene: .
V gene: TRBV5-1
J gene: TRBJ2-3
clone size: many

CDR3 DNA: TGCAGTGCTAGAGATAGTACTAGCCAAGGGGATACAGATACGCAGTATTTT
CDR3 protein: CSARDSTSQGDTDTQYF
D gene: .
V gene: TRBV20-1
J gene: TRBJ2-3
clone size: many

CDR3 DNA: TGTGCCAGCAGAAAAGGGAGGGCGTTGTCCGCAGATACGCAGTATTTT
CDR3 protein: CASRKGRALSADTQYF
D gene: TRBD2
V gene: TRBV28
J gene: TRBJ2-3
clone size: many

CDR3 DNA: TGTGCCAGCAGCTTAGCGGCCTACGGCAATGAGCAGTTCTTC
CDR3 protein: CASSLAAYGNEQFF
D gene: .
V gene: TRBV7-2
J gene: TRBJ2-1
clone size: few

CDR3 DNA: TGTGCCAGCAGCCTCTGGGGGGGCCAAGAGACCCAGTACTTC
CDR3 protein: CASSLWGGQETQYF
D gene: TRBD2
V gene: TRBV7-2
J gene: TRBJ2-5
clone size: .

CDR3 DNA: TGTGCCACCCGGGACAGGGCAAACAATGAGCAGTTCTTC
CDR3 protein: CATRDRANNEQFF
D gene: TRBD1
V gene: TRBV18
J gene: TRBJ2-1
clone size: many

CDR3 DNA: TGCGCCAGCAGCATTACCAGTCAGCCCCAGCATTTT
CDR3 protein: CASSITSQPQHF
D gene: .
V gene: TRBV5-1
J gene: TRBJ1-5
clone size: few

CDR3 DNA: TGCAGCGTGCGGGGCCACGAGCAGTACTTC
CDR3 protein: CSVRGHEQYF
D gene: .
V gene: TRBV29-1
J gene: TRBJ2-7
clone size: many